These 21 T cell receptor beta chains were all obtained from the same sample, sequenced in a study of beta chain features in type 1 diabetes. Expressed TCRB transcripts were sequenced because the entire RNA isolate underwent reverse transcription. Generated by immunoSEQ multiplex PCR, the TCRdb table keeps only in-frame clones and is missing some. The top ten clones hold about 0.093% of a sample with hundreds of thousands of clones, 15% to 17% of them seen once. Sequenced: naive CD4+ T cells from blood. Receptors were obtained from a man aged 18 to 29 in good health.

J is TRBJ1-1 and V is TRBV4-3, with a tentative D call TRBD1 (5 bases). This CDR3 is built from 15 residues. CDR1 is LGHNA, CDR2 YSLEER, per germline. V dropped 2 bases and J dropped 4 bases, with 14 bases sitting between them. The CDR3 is CASSQTTVPSTEAFF. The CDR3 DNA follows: TGCGCCAGCAGCCAAACGACAGTCCCGTCCACTGAAGCTTTCTTT.

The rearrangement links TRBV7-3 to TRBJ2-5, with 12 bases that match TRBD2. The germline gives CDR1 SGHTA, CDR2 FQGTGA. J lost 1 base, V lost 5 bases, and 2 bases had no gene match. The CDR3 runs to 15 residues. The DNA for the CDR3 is TGTGCCAGCAGCCTAGCGGGGGGGATCCAAGAGACCCAGTACTTC. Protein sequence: CASSLAGGIQETQYF.

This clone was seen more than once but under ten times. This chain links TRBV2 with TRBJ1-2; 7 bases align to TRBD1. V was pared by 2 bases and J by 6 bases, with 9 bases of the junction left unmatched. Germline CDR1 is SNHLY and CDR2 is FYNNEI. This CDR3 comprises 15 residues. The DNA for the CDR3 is TGTGCCAGCAGTGAATCCTCTGACAGGGTACATGGCTACACCTTC. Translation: CASSESSDRVHGYTF.

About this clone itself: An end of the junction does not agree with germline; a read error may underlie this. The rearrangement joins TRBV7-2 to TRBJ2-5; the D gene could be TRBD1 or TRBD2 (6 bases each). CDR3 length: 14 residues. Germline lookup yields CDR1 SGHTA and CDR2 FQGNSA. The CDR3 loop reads CASSQEGGRETQYF. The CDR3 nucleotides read TGCGCCAGCAGCCAAGAAGGGGGGAGAGAGACCCAGTACTTC.

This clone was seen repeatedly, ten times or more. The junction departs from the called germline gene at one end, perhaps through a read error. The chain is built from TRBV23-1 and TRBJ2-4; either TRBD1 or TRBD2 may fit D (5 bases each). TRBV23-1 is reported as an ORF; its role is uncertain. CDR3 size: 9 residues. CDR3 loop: CASGGDGRF. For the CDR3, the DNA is TGCGCCAGCGGTGGGGACGGTCGATTC.

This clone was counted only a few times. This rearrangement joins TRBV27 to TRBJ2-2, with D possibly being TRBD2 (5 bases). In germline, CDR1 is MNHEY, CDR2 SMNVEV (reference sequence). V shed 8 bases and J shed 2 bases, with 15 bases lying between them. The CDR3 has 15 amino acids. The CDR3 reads CASQTTTLNTGELFF. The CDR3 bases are TGTGCCAGCCAGACTACGACCCTAAACACCGGGGAGCTGTTTTTT.

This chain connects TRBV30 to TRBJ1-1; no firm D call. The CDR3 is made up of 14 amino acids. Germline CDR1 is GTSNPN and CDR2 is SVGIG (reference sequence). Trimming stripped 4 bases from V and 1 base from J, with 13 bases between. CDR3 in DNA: TGTGCCTGGAAACTGAACGGGAAGAACACTGAAGCTTTCTTT. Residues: CAWKLNGKNTEAFF.

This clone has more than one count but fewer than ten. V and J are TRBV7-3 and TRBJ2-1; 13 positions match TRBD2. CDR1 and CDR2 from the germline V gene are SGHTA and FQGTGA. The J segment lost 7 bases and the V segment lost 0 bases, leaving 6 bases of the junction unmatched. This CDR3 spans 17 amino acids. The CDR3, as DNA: TGTGCCAGCAGCTTAACGCGACTAGCGGGAGGCTTTAATGAGCAGTTCTTC. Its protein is CASSLTRLAGGFNEQFF.

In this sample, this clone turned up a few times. The CDR3 spells CASSLTGDISPLHF. The DNA for the CDR3 is TGCGCCAGCAGTCTGACAGGAGACATTTCACCCCTCCACTTT. The gene calls are TRBV5-1 and TRBJ1-6; possible D gene TRBD1, 6 bases. The V end was cut by 5 bases, the J end by 9 bases, with 15 bases between. Germline V CDR1 and CDR2: SGHRS, YFSETQ. The CDR3 totals 14 residues.

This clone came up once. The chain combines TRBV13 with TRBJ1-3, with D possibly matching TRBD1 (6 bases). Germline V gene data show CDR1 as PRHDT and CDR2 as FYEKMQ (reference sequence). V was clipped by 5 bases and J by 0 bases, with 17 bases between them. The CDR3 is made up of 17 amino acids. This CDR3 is CASSPQGNRLSGNTIYF. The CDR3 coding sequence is TGTGCCAGCAGCCCACAGGGCAACCGACTCTCTGGAAACACCATATATTTT.

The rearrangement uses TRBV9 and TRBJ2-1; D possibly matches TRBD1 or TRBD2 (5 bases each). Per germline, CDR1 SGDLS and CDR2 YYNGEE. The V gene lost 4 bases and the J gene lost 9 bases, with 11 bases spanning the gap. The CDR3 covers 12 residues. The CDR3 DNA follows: TGTGCCAGCAGCAGAGGGGTGGGTGAGCAGTTCTTC. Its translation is CASSRGVGEQFF.

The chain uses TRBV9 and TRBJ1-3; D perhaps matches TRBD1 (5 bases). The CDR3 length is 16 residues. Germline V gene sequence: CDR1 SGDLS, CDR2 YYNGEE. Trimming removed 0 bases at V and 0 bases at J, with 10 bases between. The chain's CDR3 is CASSVGDSRSGNTIYF. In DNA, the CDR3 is TGTGCCAGCAGCGTAGGAGACAGCCGCTCTGGAAACACCATATATTTT.

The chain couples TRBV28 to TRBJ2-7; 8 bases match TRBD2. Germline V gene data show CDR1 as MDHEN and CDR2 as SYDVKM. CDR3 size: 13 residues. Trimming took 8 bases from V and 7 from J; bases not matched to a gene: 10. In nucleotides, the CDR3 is TGTGCCAGCTCCCCCCAGCGGGAGAGGGAGCAGTACTTC. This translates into CASSPQREREQYF.

The CDR3 bases are TGTGCCTGGAGCGCGGGACTACTGTTTAACACCGGGGAGCTGTTTTTT. Protein product: CAWSAGLLFNTGELFF. The chain uses TRBV30 and TRBJ2-2, with TRBD2 matching 7 bases. The V gene's germline CDR1 is GTSNPN and CDR2 SVGIG (reference sequence). The CDR3 has 16 amino acids. V trimming: 3 bases; J trimming: 2 bases; junction bases outside the gene matches: 9.

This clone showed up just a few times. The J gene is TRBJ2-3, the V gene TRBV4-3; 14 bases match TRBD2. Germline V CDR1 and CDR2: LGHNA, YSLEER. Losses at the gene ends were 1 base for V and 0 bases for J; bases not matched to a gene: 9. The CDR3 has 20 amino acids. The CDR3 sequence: CASSQGAGLAGGMSTDTQYF. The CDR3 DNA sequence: TGCGCCAGCAGCCAAGGGGCTGGACTAGCGGGGGGAATGAGCACAGATACGCAGTATTTT.

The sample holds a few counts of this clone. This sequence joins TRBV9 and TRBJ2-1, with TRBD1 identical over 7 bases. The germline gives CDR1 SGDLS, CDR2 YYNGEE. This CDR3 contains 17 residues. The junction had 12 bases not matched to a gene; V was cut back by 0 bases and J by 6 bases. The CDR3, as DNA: TGTGCCAGCAGCGTAGGGACCACGGGCAGACAGGGCAATGAGCAGTTCTTC. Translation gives CASSVGTTGRQGNEQFF.

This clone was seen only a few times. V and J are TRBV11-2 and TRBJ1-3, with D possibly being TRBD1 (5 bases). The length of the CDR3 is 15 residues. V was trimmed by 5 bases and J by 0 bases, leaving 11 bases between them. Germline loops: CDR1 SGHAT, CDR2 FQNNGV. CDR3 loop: CASSPGRNSGNTIYF. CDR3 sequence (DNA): TGTGCCAGCAGCCCGGGACGGAACTCTGGAAACACCATATATTTT.

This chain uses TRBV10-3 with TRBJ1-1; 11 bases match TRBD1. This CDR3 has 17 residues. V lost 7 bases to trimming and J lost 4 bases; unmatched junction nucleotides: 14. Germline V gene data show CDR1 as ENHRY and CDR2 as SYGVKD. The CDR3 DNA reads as TGTGCCATCAAGGCATTAGGACAGGGGGCGACCACCACTGAAGCTTTCTTT. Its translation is CAIKALGQGATTTEAFF.

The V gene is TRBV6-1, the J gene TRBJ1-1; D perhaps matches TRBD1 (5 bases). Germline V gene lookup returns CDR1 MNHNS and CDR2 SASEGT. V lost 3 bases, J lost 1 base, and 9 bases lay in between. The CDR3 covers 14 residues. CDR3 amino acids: CASSEGLQNTEAFF. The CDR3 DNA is TGTGCCAGCAGTGAGGGACTGCAGAACACTGAAGCTTTCTTT.

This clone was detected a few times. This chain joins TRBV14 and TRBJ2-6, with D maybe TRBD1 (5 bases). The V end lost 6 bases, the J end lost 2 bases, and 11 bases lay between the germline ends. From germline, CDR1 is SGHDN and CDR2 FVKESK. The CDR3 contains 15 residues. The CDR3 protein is CASSQNRPGANVLTF. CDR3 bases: TGTGCCAGCAGTCAGAACAGGCCTGGGGCCAACGTCCTGACTTTC.

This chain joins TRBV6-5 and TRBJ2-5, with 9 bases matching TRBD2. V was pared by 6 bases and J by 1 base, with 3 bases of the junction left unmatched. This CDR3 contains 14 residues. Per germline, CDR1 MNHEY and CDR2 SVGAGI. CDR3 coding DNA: TGTGCCAGCAGATTAGCGGGGGTCCAAGAGACCCAGTACTTC. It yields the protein CASRLAGVQETQYF.